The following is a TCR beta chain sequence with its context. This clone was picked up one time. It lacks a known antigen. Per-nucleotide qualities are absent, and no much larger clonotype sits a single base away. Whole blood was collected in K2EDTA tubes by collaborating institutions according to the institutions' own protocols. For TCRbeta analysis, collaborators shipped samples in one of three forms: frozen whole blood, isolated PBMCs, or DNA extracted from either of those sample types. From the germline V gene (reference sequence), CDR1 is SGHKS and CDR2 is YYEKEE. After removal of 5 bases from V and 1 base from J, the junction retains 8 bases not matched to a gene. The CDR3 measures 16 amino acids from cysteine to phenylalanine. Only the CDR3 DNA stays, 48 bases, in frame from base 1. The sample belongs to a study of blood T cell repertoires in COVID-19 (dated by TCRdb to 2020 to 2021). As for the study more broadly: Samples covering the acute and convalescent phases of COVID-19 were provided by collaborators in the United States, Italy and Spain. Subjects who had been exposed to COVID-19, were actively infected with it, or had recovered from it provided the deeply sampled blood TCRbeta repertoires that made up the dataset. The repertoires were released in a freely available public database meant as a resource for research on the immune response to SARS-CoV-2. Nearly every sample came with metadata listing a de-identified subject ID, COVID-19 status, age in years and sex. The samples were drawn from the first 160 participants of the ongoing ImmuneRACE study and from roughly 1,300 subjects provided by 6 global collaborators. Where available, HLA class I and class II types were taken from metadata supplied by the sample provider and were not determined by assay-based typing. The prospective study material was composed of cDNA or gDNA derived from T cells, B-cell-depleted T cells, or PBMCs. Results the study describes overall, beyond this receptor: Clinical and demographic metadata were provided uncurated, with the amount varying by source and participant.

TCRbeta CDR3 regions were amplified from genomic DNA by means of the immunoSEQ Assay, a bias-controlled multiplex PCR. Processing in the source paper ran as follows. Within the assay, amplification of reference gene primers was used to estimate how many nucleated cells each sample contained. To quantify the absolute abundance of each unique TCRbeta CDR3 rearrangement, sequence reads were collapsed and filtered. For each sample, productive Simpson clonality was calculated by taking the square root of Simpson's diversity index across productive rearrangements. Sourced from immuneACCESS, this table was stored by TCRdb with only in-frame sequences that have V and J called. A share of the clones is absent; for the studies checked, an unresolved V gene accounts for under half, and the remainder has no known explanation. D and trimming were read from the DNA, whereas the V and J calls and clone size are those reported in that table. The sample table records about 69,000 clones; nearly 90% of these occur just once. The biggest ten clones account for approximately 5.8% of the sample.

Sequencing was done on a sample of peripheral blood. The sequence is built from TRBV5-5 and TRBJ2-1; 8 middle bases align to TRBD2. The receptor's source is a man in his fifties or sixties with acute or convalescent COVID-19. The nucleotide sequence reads TGTGCCAGCAGAGTCCCCGGGACTAGGTCCTACAATGAGCAGTTCTTC. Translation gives CASRVPGTRSYNEQFF.